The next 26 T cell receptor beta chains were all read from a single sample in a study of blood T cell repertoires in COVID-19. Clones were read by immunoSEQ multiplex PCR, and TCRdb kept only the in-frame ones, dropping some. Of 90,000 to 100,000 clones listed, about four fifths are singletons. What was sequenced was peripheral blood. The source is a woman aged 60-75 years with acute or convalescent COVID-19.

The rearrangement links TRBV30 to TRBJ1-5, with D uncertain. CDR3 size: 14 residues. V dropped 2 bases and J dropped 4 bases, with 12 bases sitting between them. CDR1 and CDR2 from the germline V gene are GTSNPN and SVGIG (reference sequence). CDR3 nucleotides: TGTGCCTGGAGTCGCAGCAGCGTAAATCAGCCCCAGCATTTT. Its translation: CAWSRSSVNQPQHF.

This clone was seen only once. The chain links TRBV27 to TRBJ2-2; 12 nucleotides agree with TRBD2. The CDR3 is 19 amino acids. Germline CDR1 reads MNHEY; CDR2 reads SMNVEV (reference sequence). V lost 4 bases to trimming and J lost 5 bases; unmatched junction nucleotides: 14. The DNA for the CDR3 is TGTGCCAGCAGTTGGTGGGCTAGCGGGGGGGCCGGAGGAACCGGGGAGCTGTTTTTT. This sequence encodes CASSWWASGGAGGTGELFF.

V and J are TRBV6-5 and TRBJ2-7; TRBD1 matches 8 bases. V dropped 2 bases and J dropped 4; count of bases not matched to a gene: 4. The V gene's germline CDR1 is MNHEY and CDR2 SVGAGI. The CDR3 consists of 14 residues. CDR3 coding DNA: TGTGCCAGCAGTTACGCAGGGGGCGGATACGAGCAGTACTTC. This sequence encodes CASSYAGGGYEQYF.

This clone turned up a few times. The CDR3 DNA reads as TGCGCCAGCAGCCCGCTGACTGGAAGAGAGACCCAGTACTTC. Translating it yields CASSPLTGRETQYF. This chain joins TRBV5-1 and TRBJ2-5; D uncertain. This CDR3 has 14 amino acids. The germline V and J ends were trimmed by 4 bases and 4 bases, with 14 bases remaining between them. The germline CDR1 and CDR2 sequences are SGHRS and YFSETQ.

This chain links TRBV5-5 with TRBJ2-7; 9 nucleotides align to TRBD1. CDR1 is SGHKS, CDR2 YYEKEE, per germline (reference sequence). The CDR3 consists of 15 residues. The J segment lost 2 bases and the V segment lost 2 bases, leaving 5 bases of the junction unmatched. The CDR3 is CASSFGTGLTYEQYF. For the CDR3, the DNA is TGTGCCAGCAGCTTCGGGACAGGGCTAACCTACGAGCAGTACTTC.

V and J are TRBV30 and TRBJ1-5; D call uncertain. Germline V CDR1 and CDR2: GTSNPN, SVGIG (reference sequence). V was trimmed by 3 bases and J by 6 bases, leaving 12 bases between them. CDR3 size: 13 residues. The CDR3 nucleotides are TGTGCCTGGAGAGCCCCGGCAGGTCAGCCCCAGCATTTT. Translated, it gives CAWRAPAGQPQHF. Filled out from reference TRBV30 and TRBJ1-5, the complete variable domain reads SQTIHQWPATLVQPVGSPLSLECTVEGTSNPNLYWYRQAAGRGLQLLFYSVGIGQISSEVPQNLSASRPQDRQFILSSKKLLLSDSGFYLCAWRAPAGQPQHFGDGTRLSIL.

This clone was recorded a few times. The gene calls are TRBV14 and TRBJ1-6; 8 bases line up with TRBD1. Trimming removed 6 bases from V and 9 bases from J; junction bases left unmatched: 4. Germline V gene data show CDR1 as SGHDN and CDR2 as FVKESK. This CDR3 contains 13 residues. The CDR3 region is CASRPGTGSPLHF. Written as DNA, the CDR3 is TGTGCCAGCAGGCCCGGGACAGGTTCACCCCTCCACTTT.

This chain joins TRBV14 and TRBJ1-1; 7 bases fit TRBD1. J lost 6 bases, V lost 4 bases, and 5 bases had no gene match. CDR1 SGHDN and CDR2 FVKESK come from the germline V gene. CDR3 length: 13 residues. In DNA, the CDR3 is TGTGCCAGCAGCCGCTGGGGGACAGCTGAAGCTTTCTTT. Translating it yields CASSRWGTAEAFF.

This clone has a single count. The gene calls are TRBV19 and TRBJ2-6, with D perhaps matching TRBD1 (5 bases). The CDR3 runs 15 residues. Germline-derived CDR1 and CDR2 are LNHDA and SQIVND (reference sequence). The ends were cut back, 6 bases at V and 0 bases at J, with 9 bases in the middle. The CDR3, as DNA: TGTGCCAGTAGCAGACAGAGCTCTGGGGCCAACGTCCTGACTTTC. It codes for CASSRQSSGANVLTF.

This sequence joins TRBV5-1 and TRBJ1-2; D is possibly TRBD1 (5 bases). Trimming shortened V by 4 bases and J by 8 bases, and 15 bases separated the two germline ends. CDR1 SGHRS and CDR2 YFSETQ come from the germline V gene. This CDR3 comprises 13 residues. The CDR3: CASSPTRTYGYTF. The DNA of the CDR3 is TGCGCCAGCAGCCCGACCCGGACATACGGCTACACCTTC.

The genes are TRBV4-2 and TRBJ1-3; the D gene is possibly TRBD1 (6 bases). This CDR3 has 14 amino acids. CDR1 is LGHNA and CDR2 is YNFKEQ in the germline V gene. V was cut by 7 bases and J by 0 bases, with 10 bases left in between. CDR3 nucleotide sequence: TGTGCCAGCAACCCGGGACACTCTGGAAACACCATATATTTT. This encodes CASNPGHSGNTIYF.

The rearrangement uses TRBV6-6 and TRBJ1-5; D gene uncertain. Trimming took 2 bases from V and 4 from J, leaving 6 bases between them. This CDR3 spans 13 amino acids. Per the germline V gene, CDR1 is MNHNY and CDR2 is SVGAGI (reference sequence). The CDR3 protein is CASSYVQNQPQHF. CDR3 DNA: TGTGCCAGCAGTTACGTGCAGAATCAGCCCCAGCATTTT.

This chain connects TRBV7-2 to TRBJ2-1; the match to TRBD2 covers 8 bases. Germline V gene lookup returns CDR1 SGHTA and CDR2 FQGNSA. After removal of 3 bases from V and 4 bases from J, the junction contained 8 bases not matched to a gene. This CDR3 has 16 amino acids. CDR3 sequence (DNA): TGTGCCAGCAGCTTGAAGCCCGGGGGGGGATACAATGAGCAGTTCTTC. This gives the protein CASSLKPGGGYNEQFF.

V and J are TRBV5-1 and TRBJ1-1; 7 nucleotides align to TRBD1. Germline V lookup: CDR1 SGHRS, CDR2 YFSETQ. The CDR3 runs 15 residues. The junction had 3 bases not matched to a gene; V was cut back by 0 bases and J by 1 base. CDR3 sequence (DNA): TGCGCCAGCAGCTTGGAGGGGGCGGGGAACACTGAAGCTTTCTTT. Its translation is CASSLEGAGNTEAFF.

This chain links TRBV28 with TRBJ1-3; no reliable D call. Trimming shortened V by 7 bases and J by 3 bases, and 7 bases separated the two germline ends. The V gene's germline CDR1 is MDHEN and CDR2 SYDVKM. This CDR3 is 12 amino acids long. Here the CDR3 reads CASTTGGNTIYF. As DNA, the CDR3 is TGTGCCAGCACTACGGGTGGAAACACCATATATTTT.

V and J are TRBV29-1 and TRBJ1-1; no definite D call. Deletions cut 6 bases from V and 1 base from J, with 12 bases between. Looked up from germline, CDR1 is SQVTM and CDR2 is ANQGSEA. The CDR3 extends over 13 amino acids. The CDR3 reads CSVAVGANTEAFF. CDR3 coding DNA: TGCAGCGTGGCCGTCGGAGCGAACACTGAAGCTTTCTTT.

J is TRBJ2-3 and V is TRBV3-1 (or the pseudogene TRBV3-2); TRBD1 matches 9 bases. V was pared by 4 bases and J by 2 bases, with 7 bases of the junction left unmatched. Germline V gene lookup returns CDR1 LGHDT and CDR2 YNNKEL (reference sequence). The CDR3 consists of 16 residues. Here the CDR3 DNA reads TGTGCCAGCAGCCTTACAGGGGGCGCGGCCACAGATACGCAGTATTTT. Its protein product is CASSLTGGAATDTQYF.

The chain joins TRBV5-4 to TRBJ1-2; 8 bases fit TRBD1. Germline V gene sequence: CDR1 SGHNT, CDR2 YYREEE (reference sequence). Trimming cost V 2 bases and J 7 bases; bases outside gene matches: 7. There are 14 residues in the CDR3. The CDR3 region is CASSFQDREGGYTF. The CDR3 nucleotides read TGTGCCAGCAGCTTTCAGGACAGGGAAGGTGGCTACACCTTC.

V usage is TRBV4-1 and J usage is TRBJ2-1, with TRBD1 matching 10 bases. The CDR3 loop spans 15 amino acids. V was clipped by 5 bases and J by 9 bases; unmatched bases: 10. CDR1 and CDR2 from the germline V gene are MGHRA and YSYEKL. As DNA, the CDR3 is TGCGCCAGCAGCTTGAGACGGGACAGGGGTACTGAGCAGTTCTTC. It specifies CASSLRRDRGTEQFF.

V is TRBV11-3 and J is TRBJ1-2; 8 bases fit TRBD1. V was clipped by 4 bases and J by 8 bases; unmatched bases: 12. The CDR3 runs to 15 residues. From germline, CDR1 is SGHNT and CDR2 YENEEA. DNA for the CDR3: TGTGCCAGCAGCTCCCGCAGGGGGCTCGGGGAGGGCTACACCTTC. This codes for CASSSRRGLGEGYTF.

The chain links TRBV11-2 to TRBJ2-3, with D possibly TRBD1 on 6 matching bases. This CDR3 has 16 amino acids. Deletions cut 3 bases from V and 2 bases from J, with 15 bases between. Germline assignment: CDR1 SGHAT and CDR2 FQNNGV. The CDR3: CASSLGAQVSTDTQYF. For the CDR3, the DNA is TGTGCCAGCAGCTTGGGGGCCCAGGTTTCCACAGATACGCAGTATTTT. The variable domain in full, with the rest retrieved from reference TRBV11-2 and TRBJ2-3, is EAGVAQSPRYKIIEKRQSVAFWCNPISGHATLYWYQQILGQGPKLLIQFQNNGVVDDSQLPKDRFSAERLKGVDSTLKIQPAKLEDSAVYLCASSLGAQVSTDTQYFGPGTRLTVL.

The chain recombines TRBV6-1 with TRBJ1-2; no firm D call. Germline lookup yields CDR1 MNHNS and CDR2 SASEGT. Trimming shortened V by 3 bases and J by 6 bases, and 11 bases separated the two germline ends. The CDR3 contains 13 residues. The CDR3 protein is CASSEGRWDGYTF. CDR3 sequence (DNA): TGTGCCAGCAGTGAGGGGAGGTGGGATGGCTACACCTTC.

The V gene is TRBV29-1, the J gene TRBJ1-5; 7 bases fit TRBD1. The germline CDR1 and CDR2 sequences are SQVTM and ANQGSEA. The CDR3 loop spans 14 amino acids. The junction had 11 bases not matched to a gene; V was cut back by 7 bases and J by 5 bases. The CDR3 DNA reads TGCAGCGGCGGGGACAGAAGGGTGGATCAGCCCCAGCATTTT. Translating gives CSGGDRRVDQPQHF.

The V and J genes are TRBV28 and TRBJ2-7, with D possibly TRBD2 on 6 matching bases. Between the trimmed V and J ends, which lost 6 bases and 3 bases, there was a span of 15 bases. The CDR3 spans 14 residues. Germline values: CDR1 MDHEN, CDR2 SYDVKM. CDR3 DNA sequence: TGTGCCAGCAGCCTCTTGGGGGGAAACTACGAGCAGTACTTC. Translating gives CASSLLGGNYEQYF.

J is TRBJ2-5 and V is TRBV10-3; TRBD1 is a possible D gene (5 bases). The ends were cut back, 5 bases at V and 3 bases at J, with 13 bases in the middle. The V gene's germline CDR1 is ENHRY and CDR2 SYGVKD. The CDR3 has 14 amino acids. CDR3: CAISYRQQKETQYF. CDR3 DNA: TGTGCCATCAGTTATCGACAGCAGAAAGAGACCCAGTACTTC.

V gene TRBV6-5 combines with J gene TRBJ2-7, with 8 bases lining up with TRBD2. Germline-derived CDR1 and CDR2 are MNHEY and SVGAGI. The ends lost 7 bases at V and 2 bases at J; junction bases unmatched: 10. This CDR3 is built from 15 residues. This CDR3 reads CASTPGGAPTYEQYF. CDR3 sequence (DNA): TGTGCCAGCACCCCGGGGGGGGCCCCTACCTACGAGCAGTACTTC.